These T cell receptor beta chains were read from a single sample in a study of shared clonotypes between healthy human individuals. TCRdb's copy holds only in-frame clones and misses some; the assay was immunoSEQ multiplex PCR. The table records about 2 million clones, 95% of them present only once. The sample consisted of naive CD4+ T cells sorted from blood. The source of these receptors is a man between 18 and 29 years old in good health. Both conserved end residues are part of each CDR3. The order of the fields is D gene, J gene, V gene, clone size, CDR3 protein, CDR3 DNA. The D gene is left open where the match is weak. Clone size is shown for a subset of rows, as once, few, many or a class of expanded clone.

D: TRBD1; J: TRBJ1-5; V: TRBV6-1; size: once; CDR3: CASSESRQGGPQHF; DNA: TGTGCCAGCAGTGAATCCCGACAGGGAGGGCCCCAGCATTTT
D: TRBD1; J: TRBJ1-1; V: TRBV28; size: -; CDR3: CASTIQGMNTEAFF; DNA: TGTGCCAGCACGATACAGGGGATGAACACTGAAGCTTTCTTT
D: TRBD2; J: TRBJ2-7; V: TRBV7-9; size: -; CDR3: CASSLGEGEQYF; DNA: TGTGCCAGCAGCTTAGGGGAGGGGGAGCAGTACTTC
D: -; J: TRBJ1-4; V: TRBV4-1; size: -; CDR3: CASSPDRDTGNTGDEKLFF; DNA: TGCGCCAGCAGCCCGGACCGGGACACAGGGAATACGGGAGATGAAAAACTGTTTTTT
D: -; J: TRBJ2-7; V: TRBV11-2; size: -; CDR3: CASSFLLNRIYEQYF; DNA: TGTGCCAGCAGCTTCTTATTAAACAGGATATACGAGCAGTACTTC
D: -; J: TRBJ1-6; V: TRBV6-6; size: once; CDR3: CASSYMSGAEPLHF; DNA: TGTGCCAGCAGTTACATGAGCGGGGCGGAACCCCTCCACTTT
D: -; J: TRBJ1-4; V: TRBV9; size: -; CDR3: CASSVDPGVEKLFF; DNA: TGTGCCAGCAGCGTAGACCCAGGGGTGGAAAAACTGTTTTTT
D: -; J: TRBJ1-6; V: TRBV7-9; size: few; CDR3: CASSADSPLHF; DNA: TGTGCCAGCAGCGCCGATTCACCCCTCCACTTT
D: TRBD1; J: TRBJ1-5; V: TRBV28; size: -; CDR3: CASSFLDRVDQPQHF; DNA: TGTGCCAGCAGTTTTTTGGACAGGGTCGATCAGCCCCAGCATTTT
D: -; J: TRBJ2-7; V: TRBV9; size: -; CDR3: CASSHRDSYEQYF; DNA: TGTGCCAGCAGCCACAGGGACTCCTACGAGCAGTACTTC
D: TRBD1; J: TRBJ2-7; V: TRBV5-1; size: -; CDR3: CASSILSGTAYEQYF; DNA: TGCGCCAGCAGCATACTATCCGGGACAGCCTACGAGCAGTACTTC
D: -; J: TRBJ2-3; V: TRBV7-9; size: -; CDR3: CASSNEDGPAPDTQYF; DNA: TGTGCCAGCAGCAACGAGGACGGGCCGGCGCCAGATACGCAGTATTTT
D: -; J: TRBJ1-3; V: TRBV11-2; size: -; CDR3: CASSPLRRVSGNTIYF; DNA: TGTGCCAGCAGCCCCCTTCGGAGGGTCTCTGGAAACACCATATATTTT
D: -; J: TRBJ1-1; V: TRBV25-1; size: -; CDR3: CASSHPGELNTEAFF; DNA: TGTGCCAGCAGTCACCCGGGGGAATTGAACACTGAAGCTTTCTTT
D: -; J: TRBJ2-1; V: TRBV11-2; size: -; CDR3: CASSLASGSYNEQFF; DNA: TGTGCCAGCAGCCTCGCGAGCGGCTCCTACAATGAGCAGTTCTTC
D: -; J: TRBJ1-2; V: TRBV28; size: -; CDR3: CASSSATTDYGYTF; DNA: TGTGCCAGCAGTTCAGCCACGACAGACTATGGCTACACCTTC
D: TRBD1; J: TRBJ1-2; V: TRBV7-2; size: -; CDR3: CASSLDGTGINYGYTF; DNA: TGTGCCAGCAGCTTAGATGGGACAGGGATCAACTATGGCTACACCTTC
D: TRBD1; J: TRBJ2-7; V: TRBV18; size: -; CDR3: CASSPPGTALGEQYF; DNA: TGTGCCAGCTCACCACCCGGGACAGCCCTCGGCGAGCAGTACTTC
D: TRBD1; J: TRBJ2-7; V: TRBV7-2; size: -; CDR3: CASSLLWGQGSPEQYF; DNA: TGTGCCAGCAGCTTGCTTTGGGGACAGGGTTCCCCCGAGCAGTACTTC
D: -; J: TRBJ1-4; V: TRBV30; size: -; CDR3: CAWSVGRVLEKLFF; DNA: TGTGCCTGGAGTGTCGGTAGGGTTCTGGAAAAACTGTTTTTT
D: -; J: TRBJ2-5; V: TRBV6-6; size: -; CDR3: CASSLPGLGEETQYF; DNA: TGTGCCAGCAGTTTACCGGGACTGGGGGAAGAGACCCAGTACTTC
D: -; J: TRBJ1-4; V: TRBV5-5; size: -; CDR3: CASSGEGPLFF; DNA: TGTGCCAGCAGCGGGGAGGGACCACTGTTTTTT
D: -; J: TRBJ1-1; V: TRBV7-8; size: -; CDR3: CASSEGGPF; DNA: TGTGCCAGCAGCGAGGGGGGGCCCTTT
D: TRBD2; J: TRBJ2-1; V: TRBV5-1; size: -; CDR3: CASKSPAGGYNEQFF; DNA: TGCGCCAGCAAGTCGCCAGCGGGAGGGTACAATGAGCAGTTCTTC
D: -; J: TRBJ2-7; V: TRBV6-6; size: -; CDR3: CASSPSTGRYEQYF; DNA: TGTGCCAGCAGTCCTAGCACAGGGAGGTACGAGCAGTACTTC
D: TRBD2; J: TRBJ2-7; V: TRBV6-5; size: -; CDR3: CASTKAGGPYEQYF; DNA: TGTGCCAGCACCAAAGCGGGAGGGCCCTACGAGCAGTACTTC
D: -; J: TRBJ1-2; V: TRBV19; size: -; CDR3: CASRMGGGNYGYTF; DNA: TGTGCCAGCAGAATGGGGGGCGGCAACTATGGCTACACCTTC
D: TRBD1; J: TRBJ1-5; V: TRBV19; size: many; CDR3: CASSQQGASQPQHF; DNA: TGTGCCAGTAGTCAACAGGGGGCTAGTCAGCCCCAGCATTTT
D: TRBD2; J: TRBJ2-3; V: TRBV6-6; size: -; CDR3: CASRKAGLGGDTQYF; DNA: TGTGCCAGCAGGAAAGCGGGACTAGGGGGAGATACGCAGTATTTT
D: TRBD1; J: TRBJ1-2; V: TRBV28; size: -; CDR3: CASSSPGQGINGYTF; DNA: TGTGCCAGCAGTTCGCCGGGACAGGGGATAAATGGCTACACCTTC
D: TRBD2; J: TRBJ2-7; V: TRBV6-5; size: -; CDR3: CASSYKLAGNYEQYF; DNA: TGTGCCAGCAGTTATAAGCTAGCGGGAAACTACGAGCAGTACTTC
D: -; J: TRBJ2-7; V: TRBV19; size: -; CDR3: CASSIGTTYEQYF; DNA: TGTGCCAGTAGTATAGGGACCACATACGAGCAGTACTTC
D: TRBD1; J: TRBJ1-3; V: TRBV6-1; size: -; CDR3: CASSEPRDRAGNTIYF; DNA: TGTGCCAGCAGTGAACCCCGGGACAGGGCCGGAAACACCATATATTTT
D: -; J: TRBJ1-4; V: TRBV5-1; size: -; CDR3: CASRVDPNEKLFF; DNA: TGCGCCAGCAGGGTGGACCCCAATGAAAAACTGTTTTTT
D: -; J: TRBJ1-5; V: TRBV28; size: -; CDR3: CASSLTVQPQHF; DNA: TGTGCCAGCAGTTTGACAGTTCAGCCCCAGCATTTT
D: TRBD1; J: TRBJ1-2; V: TRBV19; size: -; CDR3: CASSQDPGQGSYGYTF; DNA: TGTGCCAGTAGTCAAGACCCGGGACAGGGAAGTTATGGCTACACCTTC
D: TRBD2; J: TRBJ2-1; V: TRBV5-1; size: -; CDR3: CASSTLAGDYNEQFF; DNA: TGCGCCAGCAGCACATTAGCGGGGGACTACAATGAGCAGTTCTTC
D: -; J: TRBJ2-1; V: TRBV29-1; size: once; CDR3: CSVVGRRYNEQFF; DNA: TGCAGCGTTGTGGGCAGGCGATACAATGAGCAGTTCTTC
D: -; J: TRBJ2-2; V: TRBV9; size: -; CDR3: CASSVVGGANTGELFF; DNA: TGTGCCAGCAGCGTAGTGGGAGGAGCGAACACCGGGGAGCTGTTTTTT
D: -; J: TRBJ2-3; V: TRBV7-3; size: -; CDR3: CASSLNTATNTQYF; DNA: TGTGCCAGCAGCTTAAATACCGCCACTAATACGCAGTATTTT
D: -; J: TRBJ1-3; V: TRBV30; size: -; CDR3: CAWSQGRRENTIYF; DNA: TGTGCCTGGAGTCAAGGGAGAAGGGAAAACACCATATATTTT
D: -; J: TRBJ1-2; V: TRBV6-1; size: -; CDR3: CASSEGGLGGEVHTF; DNA: TGTGCCAGCAGTGAAGGGGGACTGGGAGGAGAGGTCCACACCTTC
D: TRBD1; J: TRBJ1-2; V: TRBV6-5; size: -; CDR3: CASSYPQGYGYTF; DNA: TGTGCCAGCAGTTACCCACAGGGGTATGGCTACACCTTC
D: -; J: TRBJ2-1; V: TRBV11-3; size: -; CDR3: CASSLAGASASYNEQFF; DNA: TGTGCCAGCAGCTTAGCCGGGGCTAGCGCCTCCTACAATGAGCAGTTCTTC
D: -; J: TRBJ2-7; V: TRBV11-3; size: -; CDR3: CASSLNAGPTYEQYF; DNA: TGTGCCAGCAGCTTAAACGCCGGGCCGACCTACGAGCAGTACTTC